The 8 T cell receptor beta chains reported below all come from one sample, sequenced in a study of beta chain features in type 1 diabetes. Sequenced material consisted of expressed TCRB transcripts (all of the isolated RNA was reverse transcribed). Profiled with immunoSEQ multiplex PCR; TCRdb holds only in-frame clones, not every one. The data show about 260,000 clones, 20% to 25% seen once. Study results and caveats: Patients with Type 1 diabetes showed moderately but significantly shorter TCRB CDR3s in all four CD4+ subsets.

No antigen is known for these receptors. Material for sequencing was naive CD4+ T cells from blood. The source is a woman aged 30 to 39 with type 1 diabetes.

This clone has a handful of counts. The chain couples TRBV19 to TRBJ2-1; no reliable D call. Germline V gives CDR1 LNHDA, CDR2 SQIVND (reference sequence). CDR3 length: 13 residues. Trimming left V 5 bases short and J 9 bases short, with 14 bases between. The CDR3 loop reads CASSFGEELEQFF. For the CDR3, the DNA is TGTGCCAGTAGTTTCGGAGAGGAGCTTGAGCAGTTCTTC.

This clone was seen a handful of times. The gene calls are TRBV4-1 and TRBJ1-1; D uncertain. The CDR3 has 16 amino acids. V shed 1 base and J shed 2 bases, with 14 bases lying between them. Germline V gives CDR1 MGHRA, CDR2 YSYEKL. In DNA, the CDR3 is TGCGCCAGCAGCCAAGGGAAAGGGAGACTAAACACTGAAGCTTTCTTT. Translating gives CASSQGKGRLNTEAFF.

With respect to this clone: This sample includes further DNA sequences coding for the same CDR3. V is TRBV15 and J is TRBJ1-1; D is perhaps TRBD1 (5 bases). The CDR3 extends over 13 amino acids. CDR1 is LNHNV, CDR2 YYDKDF, per germline (reference sequence). The V end was cut by 1 base, the J end by 3 bases, with 6 bases between. The CDR3 protein is CATSRGRDTEAFF. CDR3 nucleotides: TGTGCCACCAGCAGAGGCAGGGACACTGAAGCTTTCTTT.

About this clone: An end of the junction does not agree with germline; a read error may underlie this. The rearrangement joins TRBV30 to TRBJ1-5; 8 bases agree with TRBD1. Germline assignment: CDR1 GTSNPN and CDR2 SVGIG (reference sequence). The CDR3 runs to 14 residues. The CDR3 DNA reads as TGTGCCTGGGGGAAAGCAGGGGGCAAACAGCCCCAGCATTTT. This gives the protein CAWGKAGGKQPQHF.

This clone was counted between two and nine times. The chain uses TRBV9 and TRBJ2-5, with 8 bases lining up with TRBD1. The J segment lost 5 bases and the V segment lost 0 bases, leaving 9 bases of the junction unmatched. This CDR3 has 16 residues. Germline V gene data show CDR1 as SGDLS and CDR2 as YYNGEE. CDR3 DNA: TGTGCCAGCAGCGTAGGAGGTCAGGGGGCCAGGGAGACCCAGTACTTC. This sequence encodes CASSVGGQGARETQYF.

This chain uses TRBV9 with TRBJ1-5; D perhaps matches TRBD1 (6 bases). The CDR3 is 16 residues long. Trimming stripped 0 bases from V and 0 bases from J, with 10 bases between. Germline CDR1 is SGDLS and CDR2 is YYNGEE. The CDR3 DNA is TGTGCCAGCAGCGTAGTGGGGGGGCTTAGCAATCAGCCCCAGCATTTT. Protein sequence: CASSVVGGLSNQPQHF.

This clone was detected a few times. This chain links TRBV23-1 with TRBJ1-2; 7 bases fit TRBD1. TRBV23-1 is filed as an ORF, its function uncertain. The V segment lost 6 bases and the J segment 1 base; nucleotides outside the gene matches: 8. This CDR3 has 15 residues. CDR3 loop: CASRRIGTDNYGYTF. CDR3 in DNA: TGCGCCAGCAGACGAATAGGGACAGATAACTATGGCTACACCTTC.

The sample holds a few counts of this clone. The rearrangement joins TRBV6-1 to TRBJ2-1; TRBD2 aligns across 8 bases. Germline V CDR1 and CDR2: MNHNS, SASEGT. V shed 1 base and J 0 bases; nucleotides not matched to a gene: 8. This CDR3 is built from 18 residues. The CDR3 here is CASSEGRERGYSYNEQFF. The CDR3 region has the DNA TGTGCCAGCAGTGAAGGAAGGGAGCGGGGGTACTCCTACAATGAGCAGTTCTTC.